This TCR beta chain was observed in a study of T-cell memory formation after mild COVID-19. There are a few counts of this clonotype. Deletions cut 5 bases from V and 2 bases from J, with 10 bases between. There are 13 residues in the CDR3. The V gene's germline CDR1 is SQVTM and CDR2 ANQGSEA. MiXCR, applied by TCRdb to the 5' RACE reads, yields one record per CDR3 protein. Here the sample spans 350,000 to 450,000 distinct CDR3 sequences, 20% to 30% being singletons. The sequence was obtained from an adult woman who had mild COVID-19 (a few samples of this study predate the infection). Cell type and time point are not known. The genes are TRBV29-1 and TRBJ2-1, with D perhaps TRBD1 (5 bases). Source material: PBMCs or a T cell subset sorted from them (not recorded which). In DNA form, the CDR3 reads TGCAGCGTTTTATTAGGGGCCTACAATGAGCAGTTCTTC. Translating gives CSVLLGAYNEQFF.